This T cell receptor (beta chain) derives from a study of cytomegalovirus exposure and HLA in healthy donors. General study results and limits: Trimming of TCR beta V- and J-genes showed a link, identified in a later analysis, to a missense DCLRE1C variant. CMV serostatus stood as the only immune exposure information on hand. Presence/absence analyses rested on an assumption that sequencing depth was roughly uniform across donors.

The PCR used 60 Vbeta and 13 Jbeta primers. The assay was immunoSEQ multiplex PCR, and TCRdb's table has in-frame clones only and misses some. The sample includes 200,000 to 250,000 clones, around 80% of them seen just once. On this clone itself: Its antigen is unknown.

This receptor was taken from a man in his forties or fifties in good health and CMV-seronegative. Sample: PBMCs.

The CDR3 coding sequence is TGTGCCAGCAGCCCCCCGGGACACAGCTACGAGCAGTACTTC. Its protein is CASSPPGHSYEQYF. This rearrangement joins TRBV7-9 to TRBJ2-7, with D possibly matching TRBD1 (6 bases). Germline V lookup: CDR1 SEHNR, CDR2 FQNEAQ (reference sequence). This CDR3 spans 14 amino acids. V lost 5 bases, J lost 3 bases, and 14 bases lay in between.